This passage covers 9 T cell receptor beta chains from one sample sequenced in a study of lymphopenia after photon versus proton radiotherapy. TCRdb keeps only in-frame clones here, not all; method: immunoSEQ multiplex PCR. The repertoire holds 68,000 or so clones, with around 90% as singletons. Sequences were derived from peripheral blood, sampled from a patient treated with photon-based radiotherapy. The origin of the receptors is a woman in her 70s with pancreatic cancer.

V and J are TRBV5-6 and TRBJ2-2; D ambiguous. Trimming stripped 1 base from V and 1 base from J, with 8 bases between. The length of the CDR3 is 15 residues. The germline CDR1 and CDR2 sequences are SGHDT and YYEEEE. The CDR3 sequence: CASSLPRMNTGELFF. For the CDR3, the DNA is TGTGCCAGCAGCTTGCCCAGGATGAACACCGGGGAGCTGTTTTTT.

This clone has a handful of counts. The chain combines TRBV7-2 with TRBJ2-5; a possible D gene is TRBD1 (6 bases). The CDR3 runs 15 residues. Deletions cut 5 bases from V and 4 bases from J, with 17 bases between. Germline lookup yields CDR1 SGHTA and CDR2 FQGNSA. CDR3 loop: CASSAAGVIGETQYF. CDR3 sequence (DNA): TGTGCCAGCAGCGCCGCAGGGGTGATTGGAGAGACCCAGTACTTC.

The count of this clone is one. This chain links TRBV9 with TRBJ2-7; a weak D match, TRBD1 (5 bases). Germline V CDR1 and CDR2: SGDLS, YYNGEE. The CDR3 is 15 residues long. With 0 bases removed from V and 5 bases from J, the gap between germline ends came to 15 bases. CDR3 sequence reads: CASSVEDKPQDEQYF. For the CDR3, the DNA is TGTGCCAGCAGCGTAGAGGACAAGCCTCAGGACGAGCAGTACTTC.

This rearrangement joins TRBV7-2 to TRBJ1-6; perhaps TRBD1 as D (5 bases). This CDR3 contains 14 residues. Germline V gene data show CDR1 as SGHTA and CDR2 as FQGNSA. V was pared by 2 bases and J by 6 bases, with 8 bases between. CDR3 nucleotide sequence: TGTGCCAGCAGCTTAAAACAGGCTAATTCACCCCTCCACTTT. Amino acids: CASSLKQANSPLHF.

The chain uses TRBV6-5 and TRBJ2-1; TRBD1 agrees at 7 bases. The CDR3 has 13 amino acids. Germline V gene lookup returns CDR1 MNHEY and CDR2 SVGAGI. With V trimmed by 6 bases and J by 3 bases, 2 bases remained unmatched. The CDR3 coding sequence is TGTGCCAGCAGGGGACAGATCTACAATGAGCAGTTCTTC. This codes for CASRGQIYNEQFF.

V gene TRBV30 combines with J gene TRBJ2-4, with 9 bases identical to TRBD1. The CDR3 length is 13 residues. V was clipped by 0 bases and J by 7 bases; unmatched bases: 1. Germline CDR1 GTSNPN, CDR2 SVGIG (reference sequence). The CDR3: CAWSVQGANIQYF. The CDR3 DNA is TGTGCCTGGAGTGTACAGGGGGCGAACATTCAGTACTTC.

CDR3: CASSSQGDTQYF. Written as DNA, the CDR3 is TGCGCCAGCAGCTCACAGGGGGATACGCAGTATTTT. The J gene is TRBJ2-3, the V gene TRBV5-1; 7 positions agree with TRBD1. Unmatched junction bases numbered 1, after V lost 3 bases and J lost 6 bases. This CDR3 has 12 amino acids. CDR1 SGHRS and CDR2 YFSETQ come from the germline V gene.

This chain links TRBV28 with TRBJ1-2, with TRBD1 matching over 8 bases. The CDR3 is 12 amino acids. Germline lookup yields CDR1 MDHEN and CDR2 SYDVKM. V was clipped by 7 bases and J by 5 bases; unmatched bases: 3. CDR3 region: CASIRTGYGYTF. DNA of the CDR3: TGTGCCAGCATCAGGACAGGGTATGGCTACACCTTC.

The V call is TRBV19, the J call TRBJ1-1, with D perhaps matching TRBD1 (5 bases). Per germline, CDR1 LNHDA and CDR2 SQIVND (reference sequence). The CDR3 contains 14 residues. Trimming removed 7 bases from V and 2 bases from J, with 14 bases in between. The CDR3 sequence is CASIDGGGNTEAFF. The DNA for the CDR3 is TGTGCCAGTATAGATGGGGGAGGCAACACTGAAGCTTTCTTT.